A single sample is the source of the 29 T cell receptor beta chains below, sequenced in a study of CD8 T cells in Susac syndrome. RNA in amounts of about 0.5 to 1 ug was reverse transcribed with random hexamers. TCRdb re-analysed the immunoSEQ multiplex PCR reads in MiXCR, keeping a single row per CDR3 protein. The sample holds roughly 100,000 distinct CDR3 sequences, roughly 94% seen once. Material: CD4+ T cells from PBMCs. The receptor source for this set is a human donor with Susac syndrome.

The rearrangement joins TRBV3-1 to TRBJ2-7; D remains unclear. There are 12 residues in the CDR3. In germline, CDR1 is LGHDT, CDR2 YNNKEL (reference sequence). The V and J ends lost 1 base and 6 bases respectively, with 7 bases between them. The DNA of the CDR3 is TGTGCCAGCAGCCAAGGAGACCTCGAGCAGTACTTC. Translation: CASSQGDLEQYF.

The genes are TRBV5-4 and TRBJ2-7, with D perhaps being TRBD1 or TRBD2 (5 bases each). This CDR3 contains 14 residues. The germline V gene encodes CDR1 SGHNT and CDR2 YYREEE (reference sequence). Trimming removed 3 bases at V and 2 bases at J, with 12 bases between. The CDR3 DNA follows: TGTGCCAGCAGCTCCGGGACCAATACCTACGAGCAGTACTTC. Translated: CASSSGTNTYEQYF.

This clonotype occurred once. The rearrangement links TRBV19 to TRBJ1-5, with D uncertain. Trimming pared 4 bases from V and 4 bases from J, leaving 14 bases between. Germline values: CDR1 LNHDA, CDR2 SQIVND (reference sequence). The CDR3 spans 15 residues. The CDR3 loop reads CASSKPDVTNQPQHF. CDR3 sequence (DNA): TGTGCCAGTAGTAAGCCGGACGTCACTAATCAGCCCCAGCATTTT. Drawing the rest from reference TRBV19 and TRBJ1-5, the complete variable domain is DGGITQSPKYLFRKEGQNVTLSCEQNLNHDAMYWYRQDPGQGLRLIYYSQIVNDFQKGDIAEGYSVSREKKESFPLTVTSAQKNPTAFYLCASSKPDVTNQPQHFGDGTRLSIL.

The CDR3 sequence is CAWRTGTGFTGELFF. As DNA, the CDR3 is TGTGCCTGGAGGACCGGGACAGGTTTCACCGGGGAGCTGTTTTTT. The chain is built from TRBV30 and TRBJ2-2; the match to TRBD1 covers 8 bases. CDR1 is GTSNPN, CDR2 SVGIG, per germline (reference sequence). Trimming took 3 bases from V and 4 from J; bases not matched to a gene: 7. There are 15 residues in the CDR3.

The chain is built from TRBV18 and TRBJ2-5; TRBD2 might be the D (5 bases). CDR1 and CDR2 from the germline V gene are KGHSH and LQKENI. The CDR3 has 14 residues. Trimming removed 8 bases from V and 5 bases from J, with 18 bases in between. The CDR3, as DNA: TGTGCCAGCCGTTCAATCACCCCGGGGGAGACCCAGTACTTC. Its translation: CASRSITPGETQYF.

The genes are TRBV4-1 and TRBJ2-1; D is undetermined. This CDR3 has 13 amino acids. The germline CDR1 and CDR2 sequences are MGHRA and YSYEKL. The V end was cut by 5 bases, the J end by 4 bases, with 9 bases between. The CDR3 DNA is TGCGCCAGCAGCACCTTCTCTTACAATGAGCAGTTCTTC. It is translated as CASSTFSYNEQFF.

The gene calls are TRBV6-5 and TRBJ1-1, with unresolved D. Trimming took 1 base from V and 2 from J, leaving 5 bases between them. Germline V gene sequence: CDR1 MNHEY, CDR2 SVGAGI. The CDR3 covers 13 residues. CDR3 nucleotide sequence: TGTGCCAGCAGTTACTGGGTCAACACTGAAGCTTTCTTT. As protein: CASSYWVNTEAFF.

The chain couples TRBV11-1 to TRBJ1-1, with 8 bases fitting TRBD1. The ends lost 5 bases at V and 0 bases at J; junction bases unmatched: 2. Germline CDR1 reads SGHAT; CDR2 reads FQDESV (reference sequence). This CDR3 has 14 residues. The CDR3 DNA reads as TGTGCCAGCAGCCAACAGGGGGTGAACACTGAAGCTTTCTTT. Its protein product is CASSQQGVNTEAFF.

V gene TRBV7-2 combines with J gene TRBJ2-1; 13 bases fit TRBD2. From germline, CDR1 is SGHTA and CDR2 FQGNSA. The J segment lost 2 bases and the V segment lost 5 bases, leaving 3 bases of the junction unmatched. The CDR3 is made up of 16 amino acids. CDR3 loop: CASSPGLAGAYNEQFF. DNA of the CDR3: TGTGCCAGCAGCCCTGGACTAGCGGGGGCCTACAATGAGCAGTTCTTC.

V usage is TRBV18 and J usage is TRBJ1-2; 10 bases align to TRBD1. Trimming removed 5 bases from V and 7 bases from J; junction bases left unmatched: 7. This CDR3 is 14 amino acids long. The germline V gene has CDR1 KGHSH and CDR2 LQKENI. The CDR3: CASSSAGQGFGYTF. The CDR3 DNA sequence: TGTGCCAGCTCATCAGCGGGACAGGGGTTTGGCTACACCTTC.

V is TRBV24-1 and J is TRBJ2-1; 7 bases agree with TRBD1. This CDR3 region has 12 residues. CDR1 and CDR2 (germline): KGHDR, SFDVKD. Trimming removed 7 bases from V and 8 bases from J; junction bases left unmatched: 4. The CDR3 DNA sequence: TGTGCCACCAGAGACAGGGACGATGAGCAGTTCTTC. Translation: CATRDRDDEQFF.

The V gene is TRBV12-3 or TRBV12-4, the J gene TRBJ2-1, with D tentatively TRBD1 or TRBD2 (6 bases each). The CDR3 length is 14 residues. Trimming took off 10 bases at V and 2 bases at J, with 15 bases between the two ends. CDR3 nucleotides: TGTGCCATTACTCGGGGGCCCCCCTACAATGAGCAGTTCTTC. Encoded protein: CAITRGPPYNEQFF.

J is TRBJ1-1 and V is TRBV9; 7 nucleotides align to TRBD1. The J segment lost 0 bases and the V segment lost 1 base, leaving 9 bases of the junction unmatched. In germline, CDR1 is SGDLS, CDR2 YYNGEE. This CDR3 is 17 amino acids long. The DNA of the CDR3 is TGTGCCAGCAGCGTACCCCGACAGGGCTCTATGAACACTGAAGCTTTCTTT. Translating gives CASSVPRQGSMNTEAFF.

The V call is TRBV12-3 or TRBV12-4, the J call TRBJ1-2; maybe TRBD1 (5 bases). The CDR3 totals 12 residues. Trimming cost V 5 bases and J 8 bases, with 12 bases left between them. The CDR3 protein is CASSLTGSGYTF. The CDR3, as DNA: TGTGCCAGCAGTCTAACAGGTTCGGGCTACACCTTC.

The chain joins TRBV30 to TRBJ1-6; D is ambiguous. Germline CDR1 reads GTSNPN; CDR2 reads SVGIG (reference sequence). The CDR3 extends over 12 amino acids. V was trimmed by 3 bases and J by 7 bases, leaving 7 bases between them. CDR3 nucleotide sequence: TGTGCCTGGAGCGCTGAAAATTCACCCCTCCACTTT. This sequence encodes CAWSAENSPLHF.

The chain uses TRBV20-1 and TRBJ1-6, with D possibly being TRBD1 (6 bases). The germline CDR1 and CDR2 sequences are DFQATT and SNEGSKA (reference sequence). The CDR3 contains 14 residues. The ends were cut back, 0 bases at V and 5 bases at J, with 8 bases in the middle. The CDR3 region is CSAREGGNNSPLHF. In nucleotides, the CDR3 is TGCAGTGCTAGAGAGGGGGGCAATAATTCACCCCTCCACTTT.

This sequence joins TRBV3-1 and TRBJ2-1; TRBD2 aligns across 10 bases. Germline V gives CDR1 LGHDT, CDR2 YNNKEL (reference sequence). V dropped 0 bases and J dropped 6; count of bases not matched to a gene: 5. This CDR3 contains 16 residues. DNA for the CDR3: TGTGCCAGCAGCCAAGATAGCAGCGGGGGGGCCAATGAGCAGTTCTTC. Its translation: CASSQDSSGGANEQFF.

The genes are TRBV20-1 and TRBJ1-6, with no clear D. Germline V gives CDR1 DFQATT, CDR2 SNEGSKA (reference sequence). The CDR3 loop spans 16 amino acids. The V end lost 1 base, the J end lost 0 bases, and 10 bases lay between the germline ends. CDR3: CSARAGGSSYNSPLHF. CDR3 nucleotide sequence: TGCAGTGCTAGAGCAGGTGGGAGCTCCTATAATTCACCCCTCCACTTT.

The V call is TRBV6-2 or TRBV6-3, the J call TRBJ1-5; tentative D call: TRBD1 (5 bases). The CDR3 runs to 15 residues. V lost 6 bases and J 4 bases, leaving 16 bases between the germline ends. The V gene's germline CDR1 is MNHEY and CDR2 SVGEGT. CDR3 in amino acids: CASRGTGQRNQPQHF. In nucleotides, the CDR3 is TGTGCCAGCAGAGGAACGGGGCAAAGGAATCAGCCCCAGCATTTT.

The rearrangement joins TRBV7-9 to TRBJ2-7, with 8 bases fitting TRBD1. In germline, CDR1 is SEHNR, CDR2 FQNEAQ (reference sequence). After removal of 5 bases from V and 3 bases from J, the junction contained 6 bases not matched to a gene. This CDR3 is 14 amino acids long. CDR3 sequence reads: CASSLGQGNYEQYF. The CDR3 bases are TGTGCCAGCAGCCTCGGACAGGGCAACTACGAGCAGTACTTC.

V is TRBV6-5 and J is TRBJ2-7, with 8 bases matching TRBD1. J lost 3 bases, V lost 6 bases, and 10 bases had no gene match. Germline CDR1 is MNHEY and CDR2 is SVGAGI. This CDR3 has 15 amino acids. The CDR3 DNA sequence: TGTGCCAGCAGAAATGACAGGGGTAGGGTCTACGAGCAGTACTTC. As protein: CASRNDRGRVYEQYF.

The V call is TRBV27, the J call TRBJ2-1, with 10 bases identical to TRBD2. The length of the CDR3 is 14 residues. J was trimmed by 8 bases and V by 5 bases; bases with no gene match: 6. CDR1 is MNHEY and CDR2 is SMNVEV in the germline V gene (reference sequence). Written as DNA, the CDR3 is TGTGCCAGCAGTAGGGCTAGCGGGGGATATGAGCAGTTCTTC. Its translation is CASSRASGGYEQFF.

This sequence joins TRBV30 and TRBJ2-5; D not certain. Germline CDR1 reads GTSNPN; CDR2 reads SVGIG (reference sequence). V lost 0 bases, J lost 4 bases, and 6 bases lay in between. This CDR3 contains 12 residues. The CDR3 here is CAWSVLGETQYF. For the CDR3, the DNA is TGTGCCTGGAGTGTACTCGGAGAGACCCAGTACTTC.

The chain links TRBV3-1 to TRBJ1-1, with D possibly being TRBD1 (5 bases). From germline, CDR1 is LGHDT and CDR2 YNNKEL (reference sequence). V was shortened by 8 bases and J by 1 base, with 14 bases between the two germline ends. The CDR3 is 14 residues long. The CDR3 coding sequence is TGTGCCAGCCGCCGGGCGGGGGGGAACACTGAAGCTTTCTTT. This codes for CASRRAGGNTEAFF.

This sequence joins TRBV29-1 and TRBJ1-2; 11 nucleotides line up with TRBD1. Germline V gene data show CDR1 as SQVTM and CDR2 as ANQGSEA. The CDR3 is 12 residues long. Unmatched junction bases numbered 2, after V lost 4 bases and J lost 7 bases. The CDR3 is CSVAGTGGGYTF. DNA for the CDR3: TGCAGCGTTGCCGGGACAGGGGGTGGCTACACCTTC.

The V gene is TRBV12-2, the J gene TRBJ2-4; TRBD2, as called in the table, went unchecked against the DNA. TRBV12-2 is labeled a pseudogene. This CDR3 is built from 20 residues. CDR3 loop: CASRSTQAEVDLRAKNIQYF. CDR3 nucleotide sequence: TGTGCAAGTCGCTCTACCCAGGCGGAGGTCGACCTAAGAGCCAAAAACATTCAGTACTTC.

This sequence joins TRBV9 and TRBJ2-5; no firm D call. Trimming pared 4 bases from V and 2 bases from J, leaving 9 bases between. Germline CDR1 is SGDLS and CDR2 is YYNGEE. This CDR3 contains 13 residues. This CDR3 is CASSLGPQETQYF. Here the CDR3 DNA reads TGTGCCAGCAGCCTCGGACCTCAAGAGACCCAGTACTTC.

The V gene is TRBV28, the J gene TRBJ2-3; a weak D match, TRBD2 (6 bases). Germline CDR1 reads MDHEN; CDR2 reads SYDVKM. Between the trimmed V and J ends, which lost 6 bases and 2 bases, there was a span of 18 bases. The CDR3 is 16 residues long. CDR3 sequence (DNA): TGTGCCAGCAGCCCCCGGGACTGGTACAACACAGATACGCAGTATTTT. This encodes CASSPRDWYNTDTQYF.

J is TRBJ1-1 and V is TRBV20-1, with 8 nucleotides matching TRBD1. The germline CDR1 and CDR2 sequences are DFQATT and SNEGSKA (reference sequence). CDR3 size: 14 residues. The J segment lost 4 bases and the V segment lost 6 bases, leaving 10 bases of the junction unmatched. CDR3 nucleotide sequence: TGCAGTGCCCTATCAGGACAGGGAGGCACTGAAGCTTTCTTT. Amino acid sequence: CSALSGQGGTEAFF.